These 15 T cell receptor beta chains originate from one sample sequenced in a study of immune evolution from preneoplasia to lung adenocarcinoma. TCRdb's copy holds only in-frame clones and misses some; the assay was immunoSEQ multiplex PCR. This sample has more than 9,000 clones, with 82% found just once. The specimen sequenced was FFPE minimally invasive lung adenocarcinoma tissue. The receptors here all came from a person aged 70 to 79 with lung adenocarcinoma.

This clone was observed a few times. CDR3 nucleotides: TGTGCCAGCAGCTCCAAACCCGGACGGGTCTACGAGCAGTACTTC. This encodes CASSSKPGRVYEQYF. The chain recombines TRBV7-9 with TRBJ2-7; D gene uncertain. Germline V CDR1 and CDR2: SEHNR, FQNEAQ (reference sequence). Deletions cut 4 bases from V and 3 bases from J, with 16 bases between. The CDR3 runs to 15 residues.

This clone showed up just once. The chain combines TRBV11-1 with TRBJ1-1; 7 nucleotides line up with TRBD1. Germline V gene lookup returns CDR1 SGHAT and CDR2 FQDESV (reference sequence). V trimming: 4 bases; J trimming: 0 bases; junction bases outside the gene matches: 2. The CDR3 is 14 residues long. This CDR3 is CASSSDRVNTEAFF. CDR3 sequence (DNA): TGTGCCAGCAGCTCCGACAGGGTGAACACTGAAGCTTTCTTT.

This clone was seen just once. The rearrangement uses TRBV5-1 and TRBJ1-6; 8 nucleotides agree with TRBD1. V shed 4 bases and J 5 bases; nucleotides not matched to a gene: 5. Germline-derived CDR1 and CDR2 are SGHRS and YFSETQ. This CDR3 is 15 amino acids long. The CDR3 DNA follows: TGCGCCAGCAGCGCCTCAGGGGGCGATAATTCACCCCTCCACTTT. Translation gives CASSASGGDNSPLHF.

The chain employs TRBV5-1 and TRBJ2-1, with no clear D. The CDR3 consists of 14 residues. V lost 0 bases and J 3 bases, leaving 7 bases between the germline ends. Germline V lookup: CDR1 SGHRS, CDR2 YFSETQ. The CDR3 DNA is TGCGCCAGCAGCTTGGCCGGCAGCTACAATGAGCAGTTCTTC. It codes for CASSLAGSYNEQFF. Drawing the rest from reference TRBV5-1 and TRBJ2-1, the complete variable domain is KAGVTQTPRYLIKTRGQQVTLSCSPISGHRSVSWYQQTPGQGLQFLFEYFSETQRNKGNFPGRFSGRQFSNSRSEMNVSTLELGDSALYLCASSLAGSYNEQFFGPGTRLTVL.

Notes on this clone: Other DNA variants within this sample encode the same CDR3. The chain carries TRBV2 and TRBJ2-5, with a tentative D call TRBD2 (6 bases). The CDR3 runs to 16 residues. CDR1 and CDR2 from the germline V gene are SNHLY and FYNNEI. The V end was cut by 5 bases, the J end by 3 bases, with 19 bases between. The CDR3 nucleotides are TGTGCCAGCAGTCCTTCGGCGGGGTGGCAAGAAGAGACCCAGTACTTC. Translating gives CASSPSAGWQEETQYF.

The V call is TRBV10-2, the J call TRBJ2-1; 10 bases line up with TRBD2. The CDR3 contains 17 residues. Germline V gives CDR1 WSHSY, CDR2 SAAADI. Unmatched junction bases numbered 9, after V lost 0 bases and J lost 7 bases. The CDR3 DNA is TGCGCCAGCAGTGAGTCCCTAGCGGGAGTTGTTGAAAATGAGCAGTTCTTC. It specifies CASSESLAGVVENEQFF.

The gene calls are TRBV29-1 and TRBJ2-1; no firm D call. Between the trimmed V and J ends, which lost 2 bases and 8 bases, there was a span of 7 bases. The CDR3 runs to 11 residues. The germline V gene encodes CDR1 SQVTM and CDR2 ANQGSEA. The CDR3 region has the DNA TGCAGCGTTGAACCCAACCATGAGCAGTTCTTC. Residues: CSVEPNHEQFF.

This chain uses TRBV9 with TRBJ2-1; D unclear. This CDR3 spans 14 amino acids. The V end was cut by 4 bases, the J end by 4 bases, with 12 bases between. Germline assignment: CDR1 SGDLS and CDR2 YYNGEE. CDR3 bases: TGTGCCAGCAGCCCGTACGAGAGATACAATGAGCAGTTCTTC. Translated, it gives CASSPYERYNEQFF.

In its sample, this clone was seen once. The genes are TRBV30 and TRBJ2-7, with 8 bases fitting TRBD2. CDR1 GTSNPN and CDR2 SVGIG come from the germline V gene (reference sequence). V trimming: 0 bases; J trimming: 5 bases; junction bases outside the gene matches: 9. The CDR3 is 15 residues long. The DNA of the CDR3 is TGTGCCTGGAGTGTACGGGGAGCGGGAGTACACGAGCAGTACTTC. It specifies CAWSVRGAGVHEQYF.

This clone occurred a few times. CDR3 in amino acids: CASSQGLAGATQYF. Written as DNA, the CDR3 is TGTGCCAGCAGCCAGGGACTAGCGGGAGCTACGCAGTATTTT. The J gene is TRBJ2-3, the V gene TRBV7-6, with 14 bases lining up with TRBD2. The CDR3 extends over 14 amino acids. CDR1 SGHVS and CDR2 FNYEAQ come from the germline V gene. V was pared by 5 bases and J by 8 bases, with 3 bases of the junction left unmatched.

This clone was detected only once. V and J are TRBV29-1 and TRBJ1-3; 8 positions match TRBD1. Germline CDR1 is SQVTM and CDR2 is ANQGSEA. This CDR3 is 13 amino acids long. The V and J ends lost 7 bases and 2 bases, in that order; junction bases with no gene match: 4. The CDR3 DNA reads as TGCAGCGCTACGGACAGGGCTGGAAACACCATATATTTT. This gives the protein CSATDRAGNTIYF.

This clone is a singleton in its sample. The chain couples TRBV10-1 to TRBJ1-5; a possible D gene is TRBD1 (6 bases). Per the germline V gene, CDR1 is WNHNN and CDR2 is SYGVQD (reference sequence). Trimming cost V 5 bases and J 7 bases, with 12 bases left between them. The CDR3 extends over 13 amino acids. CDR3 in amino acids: CASSMGAGQPQHF. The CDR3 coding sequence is TGCGCCAGCAGTATGGGGGCCGGACAGCCCCAGCATTTT.

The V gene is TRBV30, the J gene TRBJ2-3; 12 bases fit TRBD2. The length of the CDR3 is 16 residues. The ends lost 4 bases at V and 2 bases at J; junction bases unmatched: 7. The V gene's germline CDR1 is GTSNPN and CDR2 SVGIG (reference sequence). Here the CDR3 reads CAWTSGGALFTDTQYF. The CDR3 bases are TGTGCCTGGACTAGCGGGGGGGCACTATTCACAGATACGCAGTATTTT.

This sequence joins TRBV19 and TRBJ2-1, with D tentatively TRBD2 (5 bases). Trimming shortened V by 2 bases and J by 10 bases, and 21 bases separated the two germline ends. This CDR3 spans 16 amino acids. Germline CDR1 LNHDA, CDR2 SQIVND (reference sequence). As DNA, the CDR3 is TGTGCCAGTAGTATATTGGCTACCGGGAATATTGTCGAGCAGTTCTTC. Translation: CASSILATGNIVEQFF.

The CDR3 bases are TGTGCCAGCTCACCGGGTGATATAGGCGTGTACTTC. It encodes CASSPGDIGVYF. The chain recombines TRBV18 with TRBJ2-7, with unresolved D. The germline gives CDR1 KGHSH, CDR2 LQKENI. The CDR3 runs 12 residues. Trimming stripped 3 bases from V and 12 bases from J, with 15 bases between.